The clone carrying this T cell receptor beta chain was seen many times. This sample is part of a study of T cells in Graves' hyperthyroidism and ophthalmopathy. TCR beta CDR3 regions were amplified from RNA transcripts. TCR CDR3 underwent first-round RT-PCR with the HTBI primer set. Each CDR3 protein is one row after TCRdb ran MiXCR on the multiplex PCR reads. The repertoire holds roughly 100,000 distinct CDR3 sequences, with roughly 39% as singletons. V shed 3 bases and J 1 base; nucleotides not matched to a gene: 7. The CDR3 contains 17 residues. Germline CDR1 and CDR2: DFQATT and SNEGSKA (reference sequence).

The material sequenced was peripheral blood or thyroid tissue (not recorded which). The sequence derives from a woman in her twenties or thirties with Graves' hyperthyroidism. This chain connects TRBV20-1 to TRBJ2-3, with TRBD2 matching over 13 bases. The CDR3 nucleotides read TGCAGTGCTAGTCTACTAGCGGGAGGGCCAGGCACAGATACGCAGTATTTT. Protein sequence: CSASLLAGGPGTDTQYF.